A selection of T cell receptor beta chains follows, all from one sample in a study of control samples from healthy donors and cancer patients. Assay: immunoSEQ multiplex PCR; the TCRdb copy retains only in-frame clones and omits some. The sample lists about 130,000 clones, roughly nine tenths occurring once. Sequencing was performed on blood. These TCRs come from a man in his late teens or twenties in good health. The CDR3 runs from the conserved cysteine through the conserved F or W. A D gene is named only where the DNA matches it firmly. The listing skips clone size in some rows; elsewhere it reads once, few, many or a size class.

D gene: NA; clone size: NA; J gene: TRBJ1-1; V gene: TRBV6-5; CDR3 DNA: TGTGCCAGCAGTTACTCGGGGGGGGGAGCTGAAGCTTTCTTT; CDR3 protein: CASSYSGGGAEAFF
D gene: TRBD1; clone size: NA; J gene: TRBJ2-1; V gene: TRBV3-1/TRBV3-2; CDR3 DNA: TGTGCCAGCAGCCAATCCGACAGGGACAATGAGCAGTTCTTC; CDR3 protein: CASSQSDRDNEQFF
D gene: NA; clone size: NA; J gene: TRBJ1-1; V gene: TRBV7-8; CDR3 DNA: TGTGCCAGCACTGCGACTCGGGGGAACACTGAAGCTTTCTTT; CDR3 protein: CASTATRGNTEAFF
D gene: NA; clone size: NA; J gene: TRBJ2-3; V gene: TRBV7-3; CDR3 DNA: TGTGCCAGCAGACTATGGTCCGGGCAGTATTTT; CDR3 protein: CASRLWSGQYF
D gene: NA; clone size: NA; J gene: TRBJ1-1; V gene: TRBV28; CDR3 DNA: TGTGCCAGCAGCGGGACCCGTTATGAAGCTTTCTTT; CDR3 protein: CASSGTRYEAFF
D gene: NA; clone size: NA; J gene: TRBJ1-2; V gene: TRBV5-4; CDR3 DNA: TGTGCCAGCAGCGCGATACAGGCGACTAACTATGGCTACACCTTC; CDR3 protein: CASSAIQATNYGYTF
D gene: TRBD1; clone size: NA; J gene: TRBJ2-7; V gene: TRBV7-9; CDR3 DNA: TGTGCCAGCAGCGCGGGACAGGACTTACCCTCCTACGAGCAGTACTTC; CDR3 protein: CASSAGQDLPSYEQYF
D gene: NA; clone size: once; J gene: TRBJ1-2; V gene: TRBV28; CDR3 DNA: TGTGCCAGCAGTTTTTTTTCAGGTCCTCCCTATGGCTACACCTTC; CDR3 protein: CASSFFSGPPYGYTF
D gene: NA; clone size: NA; J gene: TRBJ1-1; V gene: TRBV27; CDR3 DNA: TGTGCCAGCAGTCCCTTCGGGACGGACTCGAACACTGAAGCTTTCTTT; CDR3 protein: CASSPFGTDSNTEAFF
D gene: TRBD1; clone size: NA; J gene: TRBJ1-2; V gene: TRBV27; CDR3 DNA: TGTGCCAGCACCACCGGGACAGGGGCCGGCTACACCTTC; CDR3 protein: CASTTGTGAGYTF
D gene: NA; clone size: NA; J gene: TRBJ2-3; V gene: TRBV7-2; CDR3 DNA: TGTGCCAGCAGCTTAGAGGACGGGAGACCAGATACGCAGTATTTT; CDR3 protein: CASSLEDGRPDTQYF
D gene: TRBD1; clone size: NA; J gene: TRBJ1-2; V gene: TRBV12-3/TRBV12-4; CDR3 DNA: TGTGCCAGCAGTCTCGGGACAGGTCGGGGCTACACCTTC; CDR3 protein: CASSLGTGRGYTF
D gene: NA; clone size: NA; J gene: TRBJ1-4; V gene: TRBV6-1; CDR3 DNA: TGTGCCAGCAGTGATAAAAGGACTTTTAATGAAAAACTGTTTTTT; CDR3 protein: CASSDKRTFNEKLFF
D gene: TRBD2; clone size: NA; J gene: TRBJ2-7; V gene: TRBV10-1; CDR3 DNA: TGCGCCAGCAGAACTGGCGGGTCTAGCGGGAGGAGAGGGGCCTACGAGCAGTACTTC; CDR3 protein: CASRTGGSSGRRGAYEQYF
D gene: NA; clone size: NA; J gene: TRBJ2-2; V gene: TRBV18; CDR3 DNA: TGTGCCAGCTCACGAAAGGACGCCGGCAACACCGGGGAGCTGTTTTTT; CDR3 protein: CASSRKDAGNTGELFF
D gene: NA; clone size: NA; J gene: TRBJ2-3; V gene: TRBV5-1; CDR3 DNA: TGCGCCAGCAGCGTCGGAGATACGCAGTATTTT; CDR3 protein: CASSVGDTQYF
D gene: NA; clone size: NA; J gene: TRBJ1-5; V gene: TRBV18; CDR3 DNA: TGTGCCAGCTCACCACGGGAAGGGGAACGGCCCCAGCATTTT; CDR3 protein: CASSPREGERPQHF
D gene: TRBD2; clone size: NA; J gene: TRBJ2-1; V gene: TRBV9; CDR3 DNA: TGTGCCAGCAGCGTAGAATCTAGCGGGAGATTCAATGAGCAGTTCTTC; CDR3 protein: CASSVESSGRFNEQFF
D gene: NA; clone size: NA; J gene: TRBJ1-1; V gene: TRBV18; CDR3 DNA: TGTGCCAGCTCACCGGACAGTGTGAACACTGAAGCTTTCTTT; CDR3 protein: CASSPDSVNTEAFF
D gene: TRBD1; clone size: NA; J gene: TRBJ1-2; V gene: TRBV29-1; CDR3 DNA: TGCAGCGTTGGGGACAGACTTTTCTATGGCTACACCTTC; CDR3 protein: CSVGDRLFYGYTF
D gene: TRBD1; clone size: NA; J gene: TRBJ1-4; V gene: TRBV7-8; CDR3 DNA: TGTGCCAGCAGCTTAGGGGGGACAGGGGAGTTTGAAAAACTGTTTTTT; CDR3 protein: CASSLGGTGEFEKLFF
D gene: NA; clone size: NA; J gene: TRBJ2-2; V gene: TRBV9; CDR3 DNA: TGTGCCAGCAGCGTAGGTGGCAGGGTGGTCGGGGAGCTGTTTTTT; CDR3 protein: CASSVGGRVVGELFF
D gene: NA; clone size: NA; J gene: TRBJ2-3; V gene: TRBV11-2; CDR3 DNA: TGTGCCAGCAGCCGGGTAGATACGCAGTATTTT; CDR3 protein: CASSRVDTQYF
D gene: TRBD2; clone size: NA; J gene: TRBJ2-3; V gene: TRBV6-4; CDR3 DNA: TGTGCCAGCTCTAGGGGGGTGCTAGCGGGATCTAGCACAGATACGCAGTATTTT; CDR3 protein: CASSRGVLAGSSTDTQYF
D gene: TRBD1; clone size: NA; J gene: TRBJ2-3; V gene: TRBV30; CDR3 DNA: TGTGCCTGGAGTGTAGGGACAGCCACAGATACGCAGTATTTT; CDR3 protein: CAWSVGTATDTQYF
D gene: TRBD1; clone size: NA; J gene: TRBJ1-5; V gene: TRBV5-1; CDR3 DNA: TGCGCCAGCAGCTTGGGAATAGGGGGCAGTCAGCCCCAGCATTTT; CDR3 protein: CASSLGIGGSQPQHF
D gene: NA; clone size: NA; J gene: TRBJ1-2; V gene: TRBV4-3; CDR3 DNA: TGCGCCAGCAGCTCCGGGGGCGGCTACACCTTC; CDR3 protein: CASSSGGGYTF
D gene: NA; clone size: NA; J gene: TRBJ2-1; V gene: TRBV30; CDR3 DNA: TGTGCCTGGAGGGGCCTCGATGAGCAGTTCTTC; CDR3 protein: CAWRGLDEQFF
D gene: NA; clone size: NA; J gene: TRBJ1-1; V gene: TRBV30; CDR3 DNA: TGTGCCTGGAGGTTAGAAGAGAACACTGAAGCTTTCTTT; CDR3 protein: CAWRLEENTEAFF
D gene: NA; clone size: NA; J gene: TRBJ1-1; V gene: TRBV19; CDR3 DNA: TGTGCCAGTAGTATAGGGCAAAACACTGAAGCTTTCTTT; CDR3 protein: CASSIGQNTEAFF
D gene: NA; clone size: few; J gene: TRBJ1-2; V gene: TRBV10-3; CDR3 DNA: TGTGCCATCAGTGTCGCAGGGGAGGCCTCGGAGGGCTACACCTTC; CDR3 protein: CAISVAGEASEGYTF
D gene: NA; clone size: NA; J gene: TRBJ2-2; V gene: TRBV10-2; CDR3 DNA: TGCGCCAGCAGTGAGTGGGGGCCAGACACCGGGGAGCTGTTTTTT; CDR3 protein: CASSEWGPDTGELFF
D gene: NA; clone size: NA; J gene: TRBJ2-1; V gene: TRBV19; CDR3 DNA: TGTGCCAGTAGTATAGTAGTGGACAGTAATGAGCAGTTCTTC; CDR3 protein: CASSIVVDSNEQFF
D gene: NA; clone size: NA; J gene: TRBJ1-5; V gene: TRBV6-1; CDR3 DNA: TGTGCCAGCAGTTTCGTCGCCCCCGCCGGTCAGCCCCAGCATTTT; CDR3 protein: CASSFVAPAGQPQHF
D gene: NA; clone size: NA; J gene: TRBJ1-2; V gene: TRBV11-2; CDR3 DNA: TGTGCCAGCAGCGGCGGCTATGGCTACACCTTC; CDR3 protein: CASSGGYGYTF
D gene: NA; clone size: NA; J gene: TRBJ1-2; V gene: TRBV6-5; CDR3 DNA: TGTGCCAGCAGTTACTCTGGGACGACAAACTATGGCTACACCTTC; CDR3 protein: CASSYSGTTNYGYTF
D gene: NA; clone size: NA; J gene: TRBJ1-1; V gene: TRBV11-1; CDR3 DNA: TGTGCCAGCAGCTCCGGACGGCGGAACACTGAAGCTTTCTTT; CDR3 protein: CASSSGRRNTEAFF
D gene: TRBD2; clone size: once; J gene: TRBJ2-1; V gene: TRBV18; CDR3 DNA: TGTGCCAGCTCACCGACCACGCAATCTAGCGGGTGCTACAATGAGCAGTTCTTC; CDR3 protein: CASSPTTQSSGCYNEQFF
D gene: TRBD1; clone size: NA; J gene: TRBJ1-2; V gene: TRBV6-5; CDR3 DNA: TGTGCCAGCAGTTCTCGGACAGGGGGCTACTCCTTC; CDR3 protein: CASSSRTGGYSF
D gene: TRBD1; clone size: NA; J gene: TRBJ2-7; V gene: TRBV10-3; CDR3 DNA: TGTGCCATCAGAGACCCGGGACAGGGTGCATCGAAGGAGCAGTACTTC; CDR3 protein: CAIRDPGQGASKEQYF
D gene: TRBD1; clone size: NA; J gene: TRBJ1-1; V gene: TRBV19; CDR3 DNA: TGTGCCAGTAGGATCGGGACAGGGCGAAGGTGGAACACTGAAGCTTTCTTT; CDR3 protein: CASRIGTGRRWNTEAFF
D gene: NA; clone size: NA; J gene: TRBJ2-2; V gene: TRBV4-1; CDR3 DNA: TGCGCCAGCAGCCAAGCCAGCAGCAACACCGGGGAGCTGTTTTTT; CDR3 protein: CASSQASSNTGELFF
D gene: NA; clone size: NA; J gene: TRBJ2-7; V gene: TRBV18; CDR3 DNA: TGTGCCAGCTCACCACTGAGGGAACCCCCTACCGAGCAGTACTTC; CDR3 protein: CASSPLREPPTEQYF
D gene: NA; clone size: NA; J gene: TRBJ2-4; V gene: TRBV12-3/TRBV12-4; CDR3 DNA: TGTGCCAGCAGGAGGAACCTCTTGGGCATTCAGTACTTC; CDR3 protein: CASRRNLLGIQYF
D gene: TRBD1; clone size: NA; J gene: TRBJ1-2; V gene: TRBV19; CDR3 DNA: TGTGCCAGTCAGGCGGACAGGGCTTCTGGCTACACCTTC; CDR3 protein: CASQADRASGYTF
D gene: TRBD1; clone size: NA; J gene: TRBJ2-7; V gene: TRBV10-2; CDR3 DNA: TGCGCCAGCGGTACAGGGGAAGGGGACGAGCAGTACTTC; CDR3 protein: CASGTGEGDEQYF
D gene: TRBD1; clone size: NA; J gene: TRBJ1-1; V gene: TRBV5-4; CDR3 DNA: TGTGCCAGCAGCTTGGGGGACAGACTGAACACTGAAGCTTTCTTT; CDR3 protein: CASSLGDRLNTEAFF
D gene: NA; clone size: NA; J gene: TRBJ2-1; V gene: TRBV5-1; CDR3 DNA: TGCGCCAGCAGCTTTTCGCCTGACAATGAGCAGTTCTTC; CDR3 protein: CASSFSPDNEQFF
D gene: NA; clone size: NA; J gene: TRBJ1-2; V gene: TRBV18; CDR3 DNA: TGTGCCAGCTCACCCCGAACCGGGGTCGACTATGGCTACACCTTC; CDR3 protein: CASSPRTGVDYGYTF
D gene: TRBD1; clone size: NA; J gene: TRBJ2-2; V gene: TRBV5-1; CDR3 DNA: TGCGCCAGCAGCCCCAACGGACAGGGTCTCACCGGGGAGCTGTTTTTT; CDR3 protein: CASSPNGQGLTGELFF
D gene: TRBD1; clone size: NA; J gene: TRBJ2-5; V gene: TRBV5-1; CDR3 DNA: TGCGCCAGCAGCTTGGGGACAGGGACTGGGGGGACCCAGTACTTC; CDR3 protein: CASSLGTGTGGTQYF